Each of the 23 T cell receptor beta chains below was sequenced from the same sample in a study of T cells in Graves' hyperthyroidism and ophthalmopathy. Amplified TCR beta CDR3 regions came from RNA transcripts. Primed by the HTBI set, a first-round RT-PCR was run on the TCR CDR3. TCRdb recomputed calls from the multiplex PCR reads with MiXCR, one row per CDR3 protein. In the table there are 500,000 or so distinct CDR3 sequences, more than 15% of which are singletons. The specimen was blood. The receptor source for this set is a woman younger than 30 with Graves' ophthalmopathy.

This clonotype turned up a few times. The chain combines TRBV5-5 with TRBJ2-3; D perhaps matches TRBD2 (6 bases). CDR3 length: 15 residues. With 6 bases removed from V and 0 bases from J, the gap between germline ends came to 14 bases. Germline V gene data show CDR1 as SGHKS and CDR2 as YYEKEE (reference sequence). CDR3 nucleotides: TGTGCCAGCATCACTGGGACTTCTAGCACAGATACGCAGTATTTT. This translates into CASITGTSSTDTQYF.

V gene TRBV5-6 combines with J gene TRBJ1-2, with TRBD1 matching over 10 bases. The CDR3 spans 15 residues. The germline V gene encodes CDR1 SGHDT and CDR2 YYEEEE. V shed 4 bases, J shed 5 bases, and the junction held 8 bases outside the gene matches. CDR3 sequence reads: CASSRVGQGEYGYTF. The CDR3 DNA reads TGTGCCAGCAGCAGGGTAGGACAGGGGGAGTATGGCTACACCTTC.

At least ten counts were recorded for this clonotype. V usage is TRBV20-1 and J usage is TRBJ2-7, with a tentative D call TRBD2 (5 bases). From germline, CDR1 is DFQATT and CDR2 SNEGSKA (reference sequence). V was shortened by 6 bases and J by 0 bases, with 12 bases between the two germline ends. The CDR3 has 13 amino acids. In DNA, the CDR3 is TGCAGTGCCCACCGGGAAGGCTCCTACGAGCAGTACTTC. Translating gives CSAHREGSYEQYF.

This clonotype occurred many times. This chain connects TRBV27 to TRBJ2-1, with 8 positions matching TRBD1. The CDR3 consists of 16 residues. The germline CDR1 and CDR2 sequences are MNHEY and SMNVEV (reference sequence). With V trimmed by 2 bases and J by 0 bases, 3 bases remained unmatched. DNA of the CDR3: TGTGCCAGCAGTTTACGTGACAGGGGCTCCTACAATGAGCAGTTCTTC. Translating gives CASSLRDRGSYNEQFF.

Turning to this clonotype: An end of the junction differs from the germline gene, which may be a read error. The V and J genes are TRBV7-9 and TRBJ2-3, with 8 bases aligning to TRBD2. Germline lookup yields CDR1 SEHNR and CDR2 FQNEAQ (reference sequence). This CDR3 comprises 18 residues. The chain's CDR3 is CASSSRQEAGTRADTQYF. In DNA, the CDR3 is TGTGCCAGCAGCTCGCGACAGGAGGCCGGGACTAGGGCAGATACGCAGTATTTC. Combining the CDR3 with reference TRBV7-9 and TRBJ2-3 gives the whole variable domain DTGVSQNPRHKITKRGQNVTFRCDPISEHNRLYWYRQTLGQGPEFLTYFQNEAQLEKSRLLSDRFSAERPKGSFSTLEIQRTEQGDSAMYLCASSSRQEAGTRADTQYFGPGTRLTVL.

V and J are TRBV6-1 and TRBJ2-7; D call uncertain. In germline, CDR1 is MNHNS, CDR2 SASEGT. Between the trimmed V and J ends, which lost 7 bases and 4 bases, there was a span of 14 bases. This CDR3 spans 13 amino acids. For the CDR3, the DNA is TGTGCCAGCACCGAAGGGTCGACATACGAGCAGTACTTC. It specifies CASTEGSTYEQYF.

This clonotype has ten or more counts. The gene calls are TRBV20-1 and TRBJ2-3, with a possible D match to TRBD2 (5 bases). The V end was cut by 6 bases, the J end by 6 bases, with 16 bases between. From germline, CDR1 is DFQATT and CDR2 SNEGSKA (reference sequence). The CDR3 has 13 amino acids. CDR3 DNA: TGCAGTGCCCTACTAGGTCTTCGGGATACGCAGTATTTT. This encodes CSALLGLRDTQYF.

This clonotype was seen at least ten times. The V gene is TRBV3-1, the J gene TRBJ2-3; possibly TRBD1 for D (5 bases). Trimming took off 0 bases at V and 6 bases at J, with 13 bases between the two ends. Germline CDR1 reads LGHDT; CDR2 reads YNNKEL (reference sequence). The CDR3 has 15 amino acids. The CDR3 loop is CASSQDLGLGDTQYF. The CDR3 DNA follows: TGTGCCAGCAGCCAAGATCTGGGGCTCGGGGATACGCAGTATTTT.

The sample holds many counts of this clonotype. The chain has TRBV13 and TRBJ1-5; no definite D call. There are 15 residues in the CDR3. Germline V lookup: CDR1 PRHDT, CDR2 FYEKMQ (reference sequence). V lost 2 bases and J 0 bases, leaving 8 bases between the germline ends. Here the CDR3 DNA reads TGTGCCAGCAGCTTAACGGGGAATAGCAATCAGCCCCAGCATTTT. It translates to CASSLTGNSNQPQHF.

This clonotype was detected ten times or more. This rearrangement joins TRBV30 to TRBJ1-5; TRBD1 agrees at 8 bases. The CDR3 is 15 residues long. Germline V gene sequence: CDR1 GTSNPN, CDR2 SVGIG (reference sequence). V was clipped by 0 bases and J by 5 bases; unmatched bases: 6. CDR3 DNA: TGTGCCTGGAGTGTTGATGGACAGGGAGATCAGCCCCAGCATTTT. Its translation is CAWSVDGQGDQPQHF.

CDR3 loop: CASRNLRLAGDNEQFF. CDR3 DNA: TGTGCCAGTAGAAATCTTCGACTAGCGGGAGACAATGAGCAGTTCTTC. This chain uses TRBV19 with TRBJ2-1; 12 bases are shared with TRBD2. The CDR3 length is 16 residues. Germline lookup yields CDR1 LNHDA and CDR2 SQIVND (reference sequence). Unmatched junction bases numbered 8, after V lost 6 bases and J lost 5 bases.

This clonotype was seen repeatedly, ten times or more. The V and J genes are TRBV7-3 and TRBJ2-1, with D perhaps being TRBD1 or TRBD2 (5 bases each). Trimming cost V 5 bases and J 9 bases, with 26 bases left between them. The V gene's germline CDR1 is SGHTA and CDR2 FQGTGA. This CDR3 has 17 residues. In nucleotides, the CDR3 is TGTGCCAGCAGCCCTGTGGTCAGGATTGGGACCGGCATTGAGCAGTTCTTC. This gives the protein CASSPVVRIGTGIEQFF.

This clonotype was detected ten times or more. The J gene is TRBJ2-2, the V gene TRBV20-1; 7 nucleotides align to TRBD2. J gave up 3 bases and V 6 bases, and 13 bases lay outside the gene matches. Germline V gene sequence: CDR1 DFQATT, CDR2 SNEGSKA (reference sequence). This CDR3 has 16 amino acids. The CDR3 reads CSAKRGEGGHTGELFF. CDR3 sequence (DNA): TGCAGTGCAAAGAGAGGGGAGGGAGGGCACACCGGGGAGCTGTTTTTT.

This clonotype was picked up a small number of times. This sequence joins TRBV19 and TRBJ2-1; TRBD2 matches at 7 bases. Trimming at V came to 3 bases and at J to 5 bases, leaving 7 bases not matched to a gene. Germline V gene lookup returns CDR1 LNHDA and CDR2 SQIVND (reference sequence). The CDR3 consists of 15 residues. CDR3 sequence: CASSIVAGDHNEQFF. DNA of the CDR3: TGTGCCAGTAGTATTGTGGCGGGAGACCACAATGAGCAGTTCTTC.

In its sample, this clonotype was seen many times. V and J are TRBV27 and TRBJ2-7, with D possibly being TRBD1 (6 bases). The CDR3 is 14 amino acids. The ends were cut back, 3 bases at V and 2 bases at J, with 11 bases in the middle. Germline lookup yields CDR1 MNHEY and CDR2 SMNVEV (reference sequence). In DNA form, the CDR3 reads TGTGCCAGCAGTTTCGACCGGACAGCCTACGAGCAGTACTTC. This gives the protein CASSFDRTAYEQYF.

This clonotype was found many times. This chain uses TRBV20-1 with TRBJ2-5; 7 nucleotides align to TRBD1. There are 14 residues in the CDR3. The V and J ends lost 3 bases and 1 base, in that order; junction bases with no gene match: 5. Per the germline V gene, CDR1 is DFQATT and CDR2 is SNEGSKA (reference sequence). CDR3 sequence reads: CSARGDSAQETQYF. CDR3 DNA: TGCAGTGCTAGGGGGGACAGCGCCCAAGAGACCCAGTACTTC.

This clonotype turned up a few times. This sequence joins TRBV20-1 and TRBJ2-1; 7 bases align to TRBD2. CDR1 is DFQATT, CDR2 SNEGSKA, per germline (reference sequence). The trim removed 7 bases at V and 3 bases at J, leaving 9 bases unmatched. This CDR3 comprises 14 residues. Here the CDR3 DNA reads TGCAGTGGAAGAGGGAGGGCCAACTACAATGAGCAGTTCTTC. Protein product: CSGRGRANYNEQFF.

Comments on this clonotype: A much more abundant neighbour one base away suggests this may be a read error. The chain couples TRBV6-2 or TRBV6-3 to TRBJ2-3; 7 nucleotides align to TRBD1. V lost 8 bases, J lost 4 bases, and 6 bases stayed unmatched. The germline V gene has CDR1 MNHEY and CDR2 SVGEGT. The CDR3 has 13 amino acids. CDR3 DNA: TGTGCCAGCCGGGACAGAGGCGCAGATACGCAGTATTTT. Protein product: CASRDRGADTQYF.

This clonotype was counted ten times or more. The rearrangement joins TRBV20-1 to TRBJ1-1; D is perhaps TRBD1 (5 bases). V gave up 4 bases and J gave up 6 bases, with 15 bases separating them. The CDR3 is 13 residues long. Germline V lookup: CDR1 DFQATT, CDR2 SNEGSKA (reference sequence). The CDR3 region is CSAIRGYNPEAFF. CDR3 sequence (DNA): TGCAGTGCTATAAGGGGTTACAACCCTGAAGCTTTCTTT.

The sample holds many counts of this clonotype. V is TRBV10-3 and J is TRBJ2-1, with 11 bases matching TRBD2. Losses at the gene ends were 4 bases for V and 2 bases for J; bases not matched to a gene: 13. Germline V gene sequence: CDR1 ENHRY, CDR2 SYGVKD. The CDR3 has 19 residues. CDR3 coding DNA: TGTGCCATCAGTGCCCGGGAGTTAGCGGGGGGGCCTACCTACAATGAGCAGTTCTTC. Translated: CAISARELAGGPTYNEQFF.

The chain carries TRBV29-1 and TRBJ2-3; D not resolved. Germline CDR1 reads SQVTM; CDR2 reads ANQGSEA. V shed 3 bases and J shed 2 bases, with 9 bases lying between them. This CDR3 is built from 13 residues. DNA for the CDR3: TGCAGCGTTGAGGTGGGGATCACAGATACGCAGTATTTT. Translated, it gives CSVEVGITDTQYF.

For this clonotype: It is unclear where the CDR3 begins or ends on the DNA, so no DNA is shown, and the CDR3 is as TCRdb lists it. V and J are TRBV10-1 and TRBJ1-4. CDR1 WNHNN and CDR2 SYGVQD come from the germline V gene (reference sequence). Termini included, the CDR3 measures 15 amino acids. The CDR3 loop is CASSDPHEEGKNCFF.

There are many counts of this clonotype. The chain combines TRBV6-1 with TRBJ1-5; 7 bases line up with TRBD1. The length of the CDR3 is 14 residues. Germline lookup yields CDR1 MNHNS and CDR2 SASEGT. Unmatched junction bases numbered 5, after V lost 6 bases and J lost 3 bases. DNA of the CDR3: TGTGCCAGCAGGAGCACAGGGGACAATCAGCCCCAGCATTTT. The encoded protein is CASRSTGDNQPQHF.